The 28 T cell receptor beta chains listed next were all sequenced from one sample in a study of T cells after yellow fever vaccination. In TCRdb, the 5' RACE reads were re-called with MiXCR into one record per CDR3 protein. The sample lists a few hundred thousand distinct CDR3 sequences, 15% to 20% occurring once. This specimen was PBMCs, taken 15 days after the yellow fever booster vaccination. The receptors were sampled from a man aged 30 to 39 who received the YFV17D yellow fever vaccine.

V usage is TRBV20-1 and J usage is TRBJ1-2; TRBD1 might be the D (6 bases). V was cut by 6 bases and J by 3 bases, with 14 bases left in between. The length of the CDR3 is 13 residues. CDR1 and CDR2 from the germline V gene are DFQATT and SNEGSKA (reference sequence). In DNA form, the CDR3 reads TGCAGTGCAGCTCAGACAGGTTACTATGGCTACACCTTC. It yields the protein CSAAQTGYYGYTF.

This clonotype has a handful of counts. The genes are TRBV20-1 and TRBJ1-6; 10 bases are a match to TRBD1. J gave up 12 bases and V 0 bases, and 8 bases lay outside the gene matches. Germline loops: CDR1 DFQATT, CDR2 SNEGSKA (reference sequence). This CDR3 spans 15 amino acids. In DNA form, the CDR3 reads TGCAGTGCTAGAGAACCGGGACAGGGGACGGGACCCCTCCACTTT. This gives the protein CSAREPGQGTGPLHF.

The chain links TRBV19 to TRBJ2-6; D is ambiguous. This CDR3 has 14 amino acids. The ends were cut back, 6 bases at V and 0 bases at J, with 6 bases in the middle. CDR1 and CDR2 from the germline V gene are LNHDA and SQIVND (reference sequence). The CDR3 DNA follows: TGTGCCAGTAGAGGAGTCTCTGGGGCCAACGTCCTGACTTTC. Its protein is CASRGVSGANVLTF.

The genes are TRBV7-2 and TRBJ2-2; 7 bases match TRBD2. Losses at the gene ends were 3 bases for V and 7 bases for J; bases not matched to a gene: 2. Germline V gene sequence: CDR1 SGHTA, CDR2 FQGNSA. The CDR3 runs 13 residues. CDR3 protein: CASSLASGGELFF. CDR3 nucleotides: TGTGCCAGCAGCTTGGCTAGCGGCGGGGAGCTGTTTTTT.

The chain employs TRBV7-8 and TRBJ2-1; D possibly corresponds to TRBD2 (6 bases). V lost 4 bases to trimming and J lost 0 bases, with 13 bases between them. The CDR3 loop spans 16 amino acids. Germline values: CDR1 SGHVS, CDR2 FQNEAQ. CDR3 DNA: TGTGCCAGCAGCTATAGGACCGGGAGCTCCTACAATGAGCAGTTCTTC. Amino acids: CASSYRTGSSYNEQFF.

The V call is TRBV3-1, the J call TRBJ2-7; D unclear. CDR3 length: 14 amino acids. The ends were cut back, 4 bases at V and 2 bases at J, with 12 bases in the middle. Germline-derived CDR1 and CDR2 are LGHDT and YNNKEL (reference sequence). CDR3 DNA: TGTGCCAGCAGCCGCGGTATGGGGACCTACGAGCAGTACTTC. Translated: CASSRGMGTYEQYF.

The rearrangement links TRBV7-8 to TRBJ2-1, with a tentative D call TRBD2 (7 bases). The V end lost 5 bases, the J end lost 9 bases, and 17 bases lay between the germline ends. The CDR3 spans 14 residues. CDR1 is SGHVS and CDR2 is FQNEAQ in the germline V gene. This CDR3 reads CASSRGLGGLEQFF. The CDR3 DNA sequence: TGTGCCAGCAGCCGCGGACTAGGGGGACTTGAGCAGTTCTTC.

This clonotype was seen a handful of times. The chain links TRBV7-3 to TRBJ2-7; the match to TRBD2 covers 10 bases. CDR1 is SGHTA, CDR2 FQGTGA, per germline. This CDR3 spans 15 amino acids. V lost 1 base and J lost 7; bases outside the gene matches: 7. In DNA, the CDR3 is TGTGCCAGCAGCTTAAACAGCGGGAGGGCCTGGGAGCAGTACTTC. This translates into CASSLNSGRAWEQYF.

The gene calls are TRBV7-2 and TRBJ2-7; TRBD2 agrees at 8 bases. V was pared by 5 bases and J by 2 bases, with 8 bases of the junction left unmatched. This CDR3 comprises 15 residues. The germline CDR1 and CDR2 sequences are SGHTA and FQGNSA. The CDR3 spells CASSAVGGGPYEQYF. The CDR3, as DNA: TGTGCCAGCAGCGCTGTCGGGGGGGGCCCCTACGAGCAGTACTTC.

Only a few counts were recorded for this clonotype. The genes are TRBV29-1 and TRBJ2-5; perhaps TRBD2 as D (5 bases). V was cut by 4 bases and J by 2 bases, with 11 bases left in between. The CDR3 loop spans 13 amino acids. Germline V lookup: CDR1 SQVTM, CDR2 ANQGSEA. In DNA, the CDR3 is TGCAGCGTTGTGCACGGGATTCAAGAGACCCAGTACTTC. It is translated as CSVVHGIQETQYF.

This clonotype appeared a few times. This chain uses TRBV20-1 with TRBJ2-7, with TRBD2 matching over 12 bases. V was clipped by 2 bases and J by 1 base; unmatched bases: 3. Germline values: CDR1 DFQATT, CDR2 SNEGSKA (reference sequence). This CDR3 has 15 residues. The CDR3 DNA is TGCAGTGCTAGACGGACTAGCGGGGCTTCCTACGAGCAGTACTTC. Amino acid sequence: CSARRTSGASYEQYF.

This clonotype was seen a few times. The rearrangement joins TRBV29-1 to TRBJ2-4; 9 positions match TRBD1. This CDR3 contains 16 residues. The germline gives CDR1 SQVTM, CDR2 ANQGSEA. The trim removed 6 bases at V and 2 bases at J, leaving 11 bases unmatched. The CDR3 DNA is TGCAGCGTCCGACAGGGGGGAATGAAGTCCAAAAACATTCAGTACTTC. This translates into CSVRQGGMKSKNIQYF.

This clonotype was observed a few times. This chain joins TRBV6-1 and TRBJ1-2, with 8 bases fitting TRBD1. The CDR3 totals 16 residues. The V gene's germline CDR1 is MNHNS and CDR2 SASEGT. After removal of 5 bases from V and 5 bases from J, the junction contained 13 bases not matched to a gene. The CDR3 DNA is TGTGCCAGCAGTATGGACAGGGTCGGTTCCCTATATGGCTACACCTTC. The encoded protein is CASSMDRVGSLYGYTF.

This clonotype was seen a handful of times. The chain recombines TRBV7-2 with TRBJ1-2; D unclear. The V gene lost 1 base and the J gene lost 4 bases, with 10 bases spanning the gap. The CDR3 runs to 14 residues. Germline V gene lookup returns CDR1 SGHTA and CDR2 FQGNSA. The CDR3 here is CASSLGLGSYGYTF. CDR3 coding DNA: TGTGCCAGCAGCTTAGGCTTGGGGTCCTATGGCTACACCTTC.

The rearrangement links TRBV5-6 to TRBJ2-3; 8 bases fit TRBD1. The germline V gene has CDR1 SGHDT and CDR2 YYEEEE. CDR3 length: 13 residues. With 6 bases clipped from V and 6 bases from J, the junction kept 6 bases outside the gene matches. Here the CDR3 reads CASTEDRADTQYF. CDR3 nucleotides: TGTGCCAGCACCGAGGACAGGGCTGATACGCAGTATTTT. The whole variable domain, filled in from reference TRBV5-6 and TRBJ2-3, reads DAGVTQSPTHLIKTRGQQVTLRCSPKSGHDTVSWYQQALGQGPQFIFQYYEEEERQRGNFPDRFSGHQFPNYSSELNVNALLLGDSALYLCASTEDRADTQYFGPGTRLTVL.

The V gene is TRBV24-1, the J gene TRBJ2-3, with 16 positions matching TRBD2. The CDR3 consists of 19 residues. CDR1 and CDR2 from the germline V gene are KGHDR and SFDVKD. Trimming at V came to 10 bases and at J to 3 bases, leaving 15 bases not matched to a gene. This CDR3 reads CATDDLGTSGRAHTDTQYF. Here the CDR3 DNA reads TGTGCCACGGACGATCTTGGGACTAGCGGGAGGGCCCATACAGATACGCAGTATTTT.

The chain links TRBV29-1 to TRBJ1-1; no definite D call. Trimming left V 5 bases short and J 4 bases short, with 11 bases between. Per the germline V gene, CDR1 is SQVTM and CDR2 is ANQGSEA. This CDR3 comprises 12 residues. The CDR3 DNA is TGCAGCGTTATGCCCGGGAGCACTGAAGCTTTCTTT. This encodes CSVMPGSTEAFF.

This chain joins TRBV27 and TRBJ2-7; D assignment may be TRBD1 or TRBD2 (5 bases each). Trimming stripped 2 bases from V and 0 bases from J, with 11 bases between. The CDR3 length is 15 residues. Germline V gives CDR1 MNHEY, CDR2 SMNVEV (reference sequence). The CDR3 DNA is TGTGCCAGCAGTTTAATGGGGGTACCCTCCTACGAGCAGTACTTC. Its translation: CASSLMGVPSYEQYF.

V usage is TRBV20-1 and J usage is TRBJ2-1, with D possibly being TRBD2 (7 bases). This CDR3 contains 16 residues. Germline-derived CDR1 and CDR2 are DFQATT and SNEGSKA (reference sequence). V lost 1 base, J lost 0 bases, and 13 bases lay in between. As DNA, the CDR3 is TGCAGTGCTAGAGTTCGGGGGGCCAGCTCCTACAATGAGCAGTTCTTC. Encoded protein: CSARVRGASSYNEQFF.

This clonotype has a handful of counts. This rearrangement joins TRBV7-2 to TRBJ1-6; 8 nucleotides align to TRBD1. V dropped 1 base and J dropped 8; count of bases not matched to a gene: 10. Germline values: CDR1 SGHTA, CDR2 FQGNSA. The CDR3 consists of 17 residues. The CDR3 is CASSLVAGGAWDSPLHF. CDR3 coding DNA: TGTGCCAGCAGCTTAGTGGCAGGGGGCGCTTGGGATTCACCCCTCCACTTT.

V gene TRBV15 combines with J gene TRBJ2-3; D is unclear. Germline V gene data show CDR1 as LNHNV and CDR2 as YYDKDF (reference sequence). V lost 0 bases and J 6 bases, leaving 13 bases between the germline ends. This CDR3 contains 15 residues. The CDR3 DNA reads TGTGCCACCAGCAGAGATGGCCCACCGTTGGATACGCAGTATTTT. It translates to CATSRDGPPLDTQYF.

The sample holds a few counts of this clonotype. The CDR3 here is CASSVSRQPQHF. CDR3 bases: TGTGCCAGTAGTGTGTCAAGGCAGCCCCAGCATTTT. The rearrangement joins TRBV19 to TRBJ1-5; D gene uncertain. Trimming pared 5 bases from V and 7 bases from J, leaving 9 bases between. The CDR3 has 12 amino acids. Germline V lookup: CDR1 LNHDA, CDR2 SQIVND (reference sequence).

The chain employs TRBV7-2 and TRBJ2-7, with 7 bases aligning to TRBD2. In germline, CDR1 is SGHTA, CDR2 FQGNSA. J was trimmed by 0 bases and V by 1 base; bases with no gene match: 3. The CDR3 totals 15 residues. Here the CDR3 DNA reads TGTGCCAGCAGCTTAGACAGCGGGAACTCCTACGAGCAGTACTTC. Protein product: CASSLDSGNSYEQYF.

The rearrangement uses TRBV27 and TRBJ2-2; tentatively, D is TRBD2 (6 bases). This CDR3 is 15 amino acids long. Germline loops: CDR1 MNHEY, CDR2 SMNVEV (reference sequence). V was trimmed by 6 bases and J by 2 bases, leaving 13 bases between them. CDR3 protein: CASRVSGGNTGELFF. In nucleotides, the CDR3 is TGTGCCAGCAGGGTTAGCGGAGGCAACACCGGGGAGCTGTTTTTT.

The CDR3 loop reads CSAGQPISGANVLTF. CDR3 sequence (DNA): TGCAGTGCGGGACAGCCAATCTCTGGGGCCAACGTCCTGACTTTC. The V and J genes are TRBV20-1 and TRBJ2-6, with TRBD1 matching 7 bases. The CDR3 length is 15 residues. Germline lookup yields CDR1 DFQATT and CDR2 SNEGSKA (reference sequence). The V and J ends lost 6 bases and 0 bases, in that order; junction bases with no gene match: 5.

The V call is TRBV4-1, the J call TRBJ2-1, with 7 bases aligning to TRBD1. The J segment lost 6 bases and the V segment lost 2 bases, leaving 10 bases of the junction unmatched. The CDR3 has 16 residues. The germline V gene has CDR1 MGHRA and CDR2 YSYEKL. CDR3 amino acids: CASSQNPSTGVNEQFF. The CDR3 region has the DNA TGCGCCAGCAGCCAAAACCCTTCCACAGGGGTCAATGAGCAGTTCTTC.

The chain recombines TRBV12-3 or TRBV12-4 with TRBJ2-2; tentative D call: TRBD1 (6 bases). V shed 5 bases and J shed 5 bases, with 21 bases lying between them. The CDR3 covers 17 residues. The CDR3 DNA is TGTGCCAGCAGTCCCGGGACATTTCTGGGAAATACCGGGGAGCTGTTTTTT. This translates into CASSPGTFLGNTGELFF.

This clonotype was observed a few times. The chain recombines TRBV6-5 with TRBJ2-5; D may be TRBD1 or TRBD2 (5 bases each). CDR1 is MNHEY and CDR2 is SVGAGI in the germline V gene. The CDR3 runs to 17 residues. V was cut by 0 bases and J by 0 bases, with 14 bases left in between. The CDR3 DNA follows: TGTGCCAGCAGTTACTCAGCTGCGAGGGGTTACCAAGAGACCCAGTACTTC. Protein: CASSYSAARGYQETQYF.